Listed here are 12 T cell receptor beta chains from one sample, sequenced in a study of OX40 agonist ivuxolimab in advanced cancers. TCRdb's copy holds only in-frame clones and misses some; the assay was immunoSEQ multiplex PCR. The sample shows about 90,000 clones, around 85% of them seen only once. The material sequenced was CD4+ or CD8+ T cells sorted from blood, taken in a trial of the OX40 agonist ivuxolimab. The receptor set was obtained from an adult with an advanced solid tumor such as melanoma, head and neck, liver or kidney cancer.

This rearrangement joins TRBV4-2 to TRBJ2-5; TRBD2 might be the D (5 bases). The CDR3 sequence is 14 residues long. Deletions cut 0 bases from V and 5 bases from J, with 10 bases between. The germline CDR1 and CDR2 sequences are LGHNA and YNFKEQ. The CDR3 DNA reads as TGTGCCAGCAGCCAAGACTACCGCGGGGAGACCCAGTACTTC. Its translation: CASSQDYRGETQYF.

V and J are TRBV6-6 and TRBJ2-7; tentative D call: TRBD1 (5 bases). CDR1 and CDR2 from the germline V gene are MNHNY and SVGAGI (reference sequence). This CDR3 is built from 15 residues. Trimming left V 0 bases short and J 2 bases short, with 11 bases between. CDR3 bases: TGTGCCAGCAGTTACTCTCCCCGCAGGGCCTACGAGCAGTACGTC. It encodes CASSYSPRRAYEQYV.

The chain has TRBV28 and TRBJ1-3, with D uncertain. Germline V gives CDR1 MDHEN, CDR2 SYDVKM. There are 14 residues in the CDR3. V lost 9 bases, J lost 0 bases, and 12 bases lay in between. This CDR3 reads CASYDALSGNTIYF. In nucleotides, the CDR3 is TGTGCCAGTTACGATGCCCTCTCTGGAAACACCATATATTTT.

The J gene is TRBJ2-1, the V gene TRBV5-4; D may be TRBD1 (6 bases). Germline V gene sequence: CDR1 SGHNT, CDR2 YYREEE (reference sequence). The CDR3 consists of 16 residues. The V gene lost 2 bases and the J gene lost 4 bases, with 16 bases spanning the gap. The CDR3 nucleotides read TGTGCCAGCAGCTTCCCGGACAGATCAATTTACAATGAGCAGTTCTTC. Its translation is CASSFPDRSIYNEQFF.

The chain links TRBV2 to TRBJ1-5; D remains unclear. Germline CDR1 SNHLY, CDR2 FYNNEI. The CDR3 has 16 amino acids. Trimming stripped 5 bases from V and 9 bases from J, with 23 bases between. CDR3 sequence (DNA): TGTGCCAGCAGTCCCGCCCAGTCCCCCTTAATTCGGCCCCAGCATTTT. Translated, it gives CASSPAQSPLIRPQHF.

The V call is TRBV19, the J call TRBJ1-1; D is possibly TRBD1 (5 bases). The CDR3 is made up of 15 amino acids. Per germline, CDR1 LNHDA and CDR2 SQIVND (reference sequence). Between the trimmed V and J ends, which lost 5 bases and 0 bases, there was a span of 13 bases. CDR3 coding DNA: TGTGCCAGTAGTGGGCAGGGCGGGATGAACACTGAAGCTTTCTTT. Protein product: CASSGQGGMNTEAFF.

V gene TRBV28 combines with J gene TRBJ2-1; D gene ambiguous. Germline assignment: CDR1 MDHEN and CDR2 SYDVKM. The CDR3 covers 12 residues. V lost 6 bases to trimming and J lost 6 bases, with 9 bases between them. The CDR3 DNA is TGTGCCAGCAGGGTAGGTAGCAATGAGCAGTTCTTC. It translates to CASRVGSNEQFF.

This chain uses TRBV4-2 with TRBJ2-5, with D possibly being TRBD1 (5 bases). Trimming took 1 base from V and 2 from J, leaving 14 bases between them. The CDR3 runs to 16 residues. Germline values: CDR1 LGHNA, CDR2 YNFKEQ. CDR3 in amino acids: CASSQGQSVGQETQYF. CDR3 coding DNA: TGTGCCAGCAGCCAAGGACAGTCGGTCGGGCAAGAGACCCAGTACTTC.

The chain joins TRBV28 to TRBJ2-3; D is undetermined. Trimming stripped 2 bases from V and 2 bases from J, with 11 bases between. This CDR3 is 15 amino acids long. Germline CDR1 reads MDHEN; CDR2 reads SYDVKM. The CDR3 DNA is TGTGCCAGCAGTTTAGAGAGCGTCTACACAGATACGCAGTATTTT. Residues: CASSLESVYTDTQYF.

V usage is TRBV2 and J usage is TRBJ2-7; 8 bases are a match to TRBD1. Germline-derived CDR1 and CDR2 are SNHLY and FYNNEI. V lost 6 bases, J lost 2 bases, and 9 bases stayed unmatched. The CDR3 spans 15 residues. CDR3 region: CASSGGTGGPYEQYF. Written as DNA, the CDR3 is TGTGCCAGCAGCGGCGGGACAGGTGGACCCTACGAGCAGTACTTC. Supplemented by reference TRBV2 and TRBJ2-7, the full variable domain reads EPEVTQTPSHQVTQMGQEVILRCVPISNHLYFYWYRQILGQKVEFLVSFYNNEISEKSEIFDDQFSVERPDGSNFTLKIRSTKLEDSAMYFCASSGGTGGPYEQYFGPGTRLTVT.

This chain connects TRBV5-1 to TRBJ2-7; TRBD2 is a possible D gene (5 bases). V dropped 2 bases and J dropped 5 bases, with 14 bases sitting between them. The CDR3 is 14 residues long. Germline loops: CDR1 SGHRS, CDR2 YFSETQ. CDR3 loop: CASSFFGVSNEQYF. CDR3 in DNA: TGCGCCAGCAGCTTCTTCGGGGTATCCAACGAGCAGTACTTC.

This chain uses TRBV6-5 with TRBJ2-5; D is perhaps TRBD1 (5 bases). Germline V gene lookup returns CDR1 MNHEY and CDR2 SVGAGI. This CDR3 comprises 15 residues. Trimming left V 2 bases short and J 1 base short, with 11 bases between. The CDR3 DNA reads as TGTGCCAGCAGTTACCAGGGTAGTTTCCAAGAGACCCAGTACTTC. It translates to CASSYQGSFQETQYF.